The T cell receptor beta chain under discussion was sequenced for a study of T cells after yellow fever vaccination. Findings of the study overall: Although most clonotypes did not, a small share appeared in both CD4 and CD8 compartments. Post-booster repertoires contained most primary-vaccination clones again (roughly 96% CD4, 88% CD8). Though it reached lower strength, the secondary response hit its peak faster, day 5 versus 15.

The sample holds many counts of this clonotype. The antigen is undetermined. The 5'RACE template-switching step produced TCR cDNA and added a universal primer site and UMIs. MiXCR, run by TCRdb on the 5' RACE reads, gives a single entry per CDR3 protein. This table holds some 200,000 distinct CDR3 sequences, 3% to 4% found once. Unmatched junction bases numbered 17, after V lost 5 bases and J lost 13 bases. This CDR3 comprises 16 residues. Germline-derived CDR1 and CDR2 are MNHEY and SMNVEV (reference sequence). Here the sequenced sample was CD4+ T cells sorted from PBMCs, taken 10 days after the yellow fever booster vaccination. This receptor was obtained from a man aged 18 to 29 who received the YFV17D yellow fever vaccine. The chain combines TRBV27 with TRBJ1-6, with TRBD1 identical over 7 bases. As DNA, the CDR3 is TGTGCCAGCAGTCCAAAAGGGGGACAGCAGGTTTTCCCCCTCCACTTT. Protein: CASSPKGGQQVFPLHF.